This T cell receptor beta chain is from a study of blood T cell repertoires in COVID-19. Study processing details: Reference gene primer amplification gave nucleated cell count estimates. This table comes from immunoSEQ multiplex PCR, and its TCRdb copy is limited to in-frame clones, with some not included. V and J calls plus clone size are reproduced from that table; the DNA served to infer D and trimming. In the table there are fewer than 65,000 clones, 86% of which are singletons. The CDR3 consists of 16 residues. The trim removed 2 bases at V and 2 bases at J, leaving 7 bases unmatched. Germline assignment: CDR1 LNHDA and CDR2 SQIVND (reference sequence).

This sequence was found in a woman older than 75 with acute or convalescent COVID-19. Sequenced input: peripheral blood. The V and J genes are TRBV19 and TRBJ1-2; the match to TRBD1 covers 8 bases. Here the CDR3 DNA reads TGTGCCAGTAGTATAAACGTTCGGGACAGGAACTATGGCTACACCTTC. Translating it yields CASSINVRDRNYGYTF.